This is a list of T cell receptor beta chains from one sample in a study of T cell changes during pregnancy in multiple sclerosis. Sequencing was performed with immunoSEQ multiplex PCR; in TCRdb, only in-frame clones are kept and a portion is missing. The sample contains tens of thousands of clones, 85% to 95% of which appear only once. The input for sequencing was peripheral blood, taken in the third trimester of pregnancy. The receptors shown here come from a female donor in good health, enrolled as a control in a pregnancy study. Both conserved end residues are part of each CDR3. A D gene is named only where the DNA matches it firmly. Size tells how often a clone was seen (once, few, many) or the class of an expanded clone, and some rows leave it out.

D gene: -
clone size: once
V gene: TRBV6-6
J gene: TRBJ1-5
CDR3 DNA: TGTGCCAGCAGTTACCAGGAACATAGCAATCAGCCCCAGCATTTT
CDR3 protein: CASSYQEHSNQPQHF

D gene: -
clone size: -
V gene: TRBV5-1
J gene: TRBJ2-3
CDR3 DNA: TGCGCCAGCAGCTTGGGCGCCACAGATACGCAGTATTTT
CDR3 protein: CASSLGATDTQYF

D gene: TRBD1
clone size: -
V gene: TRBV6-1
J gene: TRBJ2-3
CDR3 DNA: TGTGCCAGCAGTGAGGAAGGGGGCCGGGCAGATACGCAGTATTTT
CDR3 protein: CASSEEGGRADTQYF

D gene: TRBD1
clone size: -
V gene: TRBV5-1
J gene: TRBJ1-4
CDR3 DNA: TGCGCCAGCAGCCTCGGGACAGGGGGCGAAAAACTGTTTTTT
CDR3 protein: CASSLGTGGEKLFF

D gene: -
clone size: -
V gene: TRBV6-5
J gene: TRBJ1-3
CDR3 DNA: TGTGCCAGCAGTTATCAGGGTTACACCATATATTTT
CDR3 protein: CASSYQGYTIYF

D gene: TRBD2
clone size: -
V gene: TRBV27
J gene: TRBJ2-1
CDR3 DNA: TGTGCCAGCAGTTCCCGGACTAGCGGATACAATGAGCAGTTCTTC
CDR3 protein: CASSSRTSGYNEQFF

D gene: TRBD1
clone size: once
V gene: TRBV28
J gene: TRBJ2-1
CDR3 DNA: TGTGCCAGCAGTATACCCGGGACAGGGGGCAACGAGCAGTTCTTC
CDR3 protein: CASSIPGTGGNEQFF

D gene: -
clone size: -
V gene: TRBV5-4
J gene: TRBJ2-3
CDR3 DNA: TGTGCCAGCAGCTTGGACTACACAGATACGCAGTATTTT
CDR3 protein: CASSLDYTDTQYF

D gene: TRBD2
clone size: -
V gene: TRBV19
J gene: TRBJ2-1
CDR3 DNA: TGTGCCAGTAGTGCGGGAGTGTCCTACAATGAGCAGTTCTTC
CDR3 protein: CASSAGVSYNEQFF

D gene: -
clone size: once
V gene: TRBV5-4
J gene: TRBJ2-5
CDR3 DNA: TGTGCCAGCAGCCCCTGGCCCGGACAGAAAGAGACCCAGTACTTC
CDR3 protein: CASSPWPGQKETQYF

D gene: -
clone size: -
V gene: TRBV5-4
J gene: TRBJ2-2
CDR3 DNA: TGTGCCAGCAGCTTCGCCGGGGAGCTGTTTTTT
CDR3 protein: CASSFAGELFF

D gene: TRBD2
clone size: -
V gene: TRBV7-2
J gene: TRBJ2-7
CDR3 DNA: TGTGCCAGCAGCTTAGGGGGGGGGACTGTAGCCTACGAGCAGTACTTC
CDR3 protein: CASSLGGGTVAYEQYF

D gene: -
clone size: -
V gene: TRBV18
J gene: TRBJ1-5
CDR3 DNA: TGTGCCAGCTCCCCCGGCGCAGGGGCTTATCAGCCCCAGCATTTT
CDR3 protein: CASSPGAGAYQPQHF

D gene: -
clone size: -
V gene: TRBV19
J gene: TRBJ1-5
CDR3 DNA: TGTGCCAGTAGTATAGCTCTGAGGGTAGGCAATCAGCCCCAGCATTTT
CDR3 protein: CASSIALRVGNQPQHF

D gene: -
clone size: -
V gene: TRBV27
J gene: TRBJ2-5
CDR3 DNA: TGTGCCAGCAACCCAGGGACATCACCCCAAGAGACCCAGTACTTC
CDR3 protein: CASNPGTSPQETQYF

D gene: TRBD2
clone size: -
V gene: TRBV5-1
J gene: TRBJ2-7
CDR3 DNA: TGCGCCAGCAGCTTGGACGGGGGGACCCACGAGCAGTACTTC
CDR3 protein: CASSLDGGTHEQYF

D gene: TRBD2
clone size: -
V gene: TRBV14
J gene: TRBJ2-3
CDR3 DNA: TGTGCCAGCAGCCAAGTACTAGCGACGCAGTATTTT
CDR3 protein: CASSQVLATQYF

D gene: -
clone size: -
V gene: TRBV11-2
J gene: TRBJ2-1
CDR3 DNA: TGTGCCAGCAGCTTGCTCGGGAGTATCTACAATGAGCAGTTCTTC
CDR3 protein: CASSLLGSIYNEQFF

D gene: TRBD1
clone size: -
V gene: TRBV10-3
J gene: TRBJ2-3
CDR3 DNA: TGTGCCATCAGTGAGGTGACAGGGCTCAGCACAGATACGCAGTATTTT
CDR3 protein: CAISEVTGLSTDTQYF

D gene: TRBD1
clone size: -
V gene: TRBV10-3
J gene: TRBJ1-1
CDR3 DNA: TGTGCCATCAGCCAGGACTTGACAGGGACCACTGAAGCTTTCTTT
CDR3 protein: CAISQDLTGTTEAFF

D gene: -
clone size: few
V gene: TRBV20-1
J gene: TRBJ1-1
CDR3 DNA: TGCAGTGCCACCCACGACAGTGAAGCTTTCTTT
CDR3 protein: CSATHDSEAFF

D gene: -
clone size: -
V gene: TRBV6-6
J gene: TRBJ2-7
CDR3 DNA: TGTGCCAGCAGTTACGAGTTGTCTCGTCGCGAGCAGTACTTC
CDR3 protein: CASSYELSRREQYF

D gene: TRBD2
clone size: -
V gene: TRBV28
J gene: TRBJ2-1
CDR3 DNA: TGTGCCAGCAGTACCCCTAGCGGGAGGGTATACAATGAGCAGTTCTTC
CDR3 protein: CASSTPSGRVYNEQFF

D gene: TRBD2
clone size: -
V gene: TRBV5-1
J gene: TRBJ2-1
CDR3 DNA: TGCGCCAGCAGCTTGTGGGGGCGGGAGGACAATGAGCAGTTCTTC
CDR3 protein: CASSLWGREDNEQFF

D gene: -
clone size: -
V gene: TRBV28
J gene: TRBJ2-7
CDR3 DNA: TGTGCCAGCAGTTTAGGACAGACGTACTCCTACGAGCAGTACTTC
CDR3 protein: CASSLGQTYSYEQYF

D gene: TRBD1
clone size: -
V gene: TRBV28
J gene: TRBJ1-2
CDR3 DNA: TGTGCCATTAGACGGACAGGGGTCCGAGGCTACACCTTC
CDR3 protein: CAIRRTGVRGYTF

D gene: -
clone size: -
V gene: TRBV30
J gene: TRBJ2-1
CDR3 DNA: TGTGCCTGGAGATCCGGGACTCTATACAATGAGCAGTTCTTC
CDR3 protein: CAWRSGTLYNEQFF

D gene: -
clone size: -
V gene: TRBV4-1
J gene: TRBJ2-5
CDR3 DNA: TGCGCCAGCAGCCTCCGGCAGGGTAGCGGAGAAGAGACCCAGTACTTC
CDR3 protein: CASSLRQGSGEETQYF

D gene: TRBD1
clone size: -
V gene: TRBV5-6
J gene: TRBJ1-1
CDR3 DNA: TGTGCCAGCAGCCCTGGACAGGGTGGCACTGAAGCTTTCTTT
CDR3 protein: CASSPGQGGTEAFF

D gene: -
clone size: -
V gene: TRBV27
J gene: TRBJ1-1
CDR3 DNA: TGTGCCGGGCAGACGAACACTGAAGCTTTCTTT
CDR3 protein: CAGQTNTEAFF

D gene: -
clone size: -
V gene: TRBV18
J gene: TRBJ2-3
CDR3 DNA: TGTGCCAGCTCACCACCGGGGCAGGGCCCCACAGATACGCAGTATTTT
CDR3 protein: CASSPPGQGPTDTQYF

D gene: TRBD1
clone size: -
V gene: TRBV7-9
J gene: TRBJ2-2
CDR3 DNA: TGTGCCAGCAGCCCCCGTGGGACAGGGTCAACCGGGGAGCTGTTTTTT
CDR3 protein: CASSPRGTGSTGELFF

D gene: TRBD2
clone size: -
V gene: TRBV6-1
J gene: TRBJ2-7
CDR3 DNA: TGTGCCAGCAGTGATTTTGTTCCGGGACTAGCCGTTCCCGAGCAGTACTTC
CDR3 protein: CASSDFVPGLAVPEQYF

D gene: -
clone size: -
V gene: TRBV28
J gene: TRBJ2-7
CDR3 DNA: TGTGCCAGCAGTTTAAGGGGACTGGTCTACGAGCAGTACTTC
CDR3 protein: CASSLRGLVYEQYF

D gene: TRBD1
clone size: -
V gene: TRBV10-3
J gene: TRBJ1-1
CDR3 DNA: TGTGCCATCAATGCGGACAGGGACAACACTGAAGCTTTCTTT
CDR3 protein: CAINADRDNTEAFF

D gene: TRBD2
clone size: -
V gene: TRBV6-1
J gene: TRBJ2-2
CDR3 DNA: TGTGCCAGTAGGCTAGCGGGAGGTAACACCGGGGAGCTGTTTTTT
CDR3 protein: CASRLAGGNTGELFF

D gene: -
clone size: -
V gene: TRBV11-2
J gene: TRBJ2-1
CDR3 DNA: TGTGCCAGCAGCTTAGATAGATACAATGAGCAGTTCTTC
CDR3 protein: CASSLDRYNEQFF

D gene: TRBD2
clone size: -
V gene: TRBV6-5
J gene: TRBJ2-7
CDR3 DNA: TGTGCCAGCAGTTACTCTGGGGGAGGGACCTACGAGCAGTACTTC
CDR3 protein: CASSYSGGGTYEQYF

D gene: -
clone size: -
V gene: TRBV4-1
J gene: TRBJ1-2
CDR3 DNA: TGCGCCAGCAGCCAAGGGGGGCAGGGCGGCTATGGCTACACCTTC
CDR3 protein: CASSQGGQGGYGYTF

D gene: TRBD1
clone size: -
V gene: TRBV6-1
J gene: TRBJ2-1
CDR3 DNA: TGTGCCAGCAGTCCCCGGGGACAGTTATTGCAGTTCTTC
CDR3 protein: CASSPRGQLLQFF

D gene: TRBD1
clone size: -
V gene: TRBV5-4
J gene: TRBJ1-1
CDR3 DNA: TGTGCCAGCAGCTTGGCGCAGGGGGCAAACACTGAAGCTTTCTTT
CDR3 protein: CASSLAQGANTEAFF

D gene: TRBD1
clone size: once
V gene: TRBV27
J gene: TRBJ1-1
CDR3 DNA: TGTGCCAGCAGTCCCGGACAGGGGGCCACTGAAGCTTTCTTT
CDR3 protein: CASSPGQGATEAFF

D gene: TRBD2
clone size: -
V gene: TRBV4-1
J gene: TRBJ2-1
CDR3 DNA: TGCGCCAGCAGCCAAGAACTAGCGGACAATGAGCAGTTCTTC
CDR3 protein: CASSQELADNEQFF

D gene: -
clone size: -
V gene: TRBV18
J gene: TRBJ2-7
CDR3 DNA: TGTGCCAGCTCACCGACTATTGGGAGTAACGAGCAGTACTTC
CDR3 protein: CASSPTIGSNEQYF

D gene: TRBD1
clone size: -
V gene: TRBV7-8
J gene: TRBJ2-5
CDR3 DNA: TGTGCCAGCAGAAGGGACAGGGTGACCGAGACCCAGTACTTC
CDR3 protein: CASRRDRVTETQYF

D gene: TRBD1
clone size: -
V gene: TRBV7-6
J gene: TRBJ1-1
CDR3 DNA: TGTGCCAGCAGCGCGTATGGACAGGGGGCATCTGAAGCTTTCTTT
CDR3 protein: CASSAYGQGASEAFF

D gene: -
clone size: -
V gene: TRBV5-6
J gene: TRBJ2-7
CDR3 DNA: TGTGCCAGCAGCTTTGGGGGCATCTACGAGCAGTACTTC
CDR3 protein: CASSFGGIYEQYF

D gene: -
clone size: -
V gene: TRBV5-6
J gene: TRBJ2-5
CDR3 DNA: TGTGCCAGCAGCGCAGGCACGCCCCAAGAGACCCAGTACTTC
CDR3 protein: CASSAGTPQETQYF

D gene: TRBD1
clone size: -
V gene: TRBV27
J gene: TRBJ2-6
CDR3 DNA: TGTGCCAGCAGTTTAGCCCCGGACAGGGTAGCTGGGGCCAACGTCCTGACTTTC
CDR3 protein: CASSLAPDRVAGANVLTF

D gene: TRBD2
clone size: once
V gene: TRBV5-1
J gene: TRBJ2-7
CDR3 DNA: TGCGCCAGCAGTCTTGTGGGAGGGAATTCCTACGAGCAGTACTTC
CDR3 protein: CASSLVGGNSYEQYF

D gene: -
clone size: -
V gene: TRBV29-1
J gene: TRBJ2-2
CDR3 DNA: TGCAGCGTTCGTGCACAGGGAGCCGGGGAGCTGTTTTTT
CDR3 protein: CSVRAQGAGELFF

D gene: -
clone size: -
V gene: TRBV5-1
J gene: TRBJ2-5
CDR3 DNA: TGCGCCAGCAGCTTCCTAGAGGTAGAGACCCAGTACTTC
CDR3 protein: CASSFLEVETQYF